Reported below is one TCR beta chain. No antigen is known for it. These data belong to a study of radiotherapy plus CTLA-4 blockade in lung cancer. TCRdb's table, derived via immunoSEQ multiplex PCR, lists solely in-frame clones and lacks some. The sample comprises roughly 110,000 clones, over 65% of which are singletons, and 2% to 2.5% rests with the top ten. This CDR3 has 15 residues. The J segment lost 3 bases and the V segment lost 5 bases, leaving 7 bases of the junction unmatched. CDR1 and CDR2 from the germline V gene are SEHNR and FQNEAQ (reference sequence). Notes on the study in general: After treatment with radiotherapy plus ipilimumab, TCR clones that came from the tumor expanded in blood. Increased serum interferon-beta after radiation also reportedly predicted response strongly.

People whose metastatic non-small-cell lung cancer was chemo-refractory got focal radiation along with CTLA-4 blockade by ipilimumab. The sequences come from peripheral blood, collected from a patient treated with radiotherapy plus ipilimumab. The chain combines TRBV7-9 with TRBJ2-7; 10 nucleotides line up with TRBD2. The source is a human donor with non-small cell lung cancer that progressed on radiotherapy plus ipilimumab. Some clones in this sample may be carry-over from other donors' samples. Here the CDR3 reads CASSQAGGPSYEQYF. The CDR3 region has the DNA TGTGCCAGCAGCCAAGCGGGGGGGCCGAGCTACGAGCAGTACTTC. The complete variable domain, with remaining parts taken from reference TRBV7-9 and TRBJ2-7, reads DTGVSQNPRHKITKRGQNVTFRCDPISEHNRLYWYRQTLGQGPEFLTYFQNEAQLEKSRLLSDRFSAERPKGSFSTLEIQRTEQGDSAMYLCASSQAGGPSYEQYFGPGTRLTVT.